Included here is one T cell receptor beta chain sequence, with context. CDR1 is MNHEY, CDR2 SMNVEV, per germline (reference sequence). The trim removed 2 bases at V and 6 bases at J, leaving 5 bases unmatched. This CDR3 has 15 residues. This sample was included in a study of blood T cell repertoires in COVID-19. Study-level background: Acute and convalescent COVID-19 samples came from the United States, Italy and Spain.

Assay: immunoSEQ multiplex PCR; the TCRdb copy retains only in-frame clones and omits some. The sample lists 50,000 to 80,000 clones; 90% were seen once. The V call is TRBV27, the J call TRBJ2-4, with 9 bases lining up with TRBD1. The sequence derives from a woman at least 80 years old with active COVID-19. The source material was peripheral blood. CDR3 sequence reads: CASSLTYRGPNIQYF. In nucleotides, the CDR3 is TGTGCCAGCAGTTTAACTTACAGGGGGCCAAACATTCAGTACTTC.